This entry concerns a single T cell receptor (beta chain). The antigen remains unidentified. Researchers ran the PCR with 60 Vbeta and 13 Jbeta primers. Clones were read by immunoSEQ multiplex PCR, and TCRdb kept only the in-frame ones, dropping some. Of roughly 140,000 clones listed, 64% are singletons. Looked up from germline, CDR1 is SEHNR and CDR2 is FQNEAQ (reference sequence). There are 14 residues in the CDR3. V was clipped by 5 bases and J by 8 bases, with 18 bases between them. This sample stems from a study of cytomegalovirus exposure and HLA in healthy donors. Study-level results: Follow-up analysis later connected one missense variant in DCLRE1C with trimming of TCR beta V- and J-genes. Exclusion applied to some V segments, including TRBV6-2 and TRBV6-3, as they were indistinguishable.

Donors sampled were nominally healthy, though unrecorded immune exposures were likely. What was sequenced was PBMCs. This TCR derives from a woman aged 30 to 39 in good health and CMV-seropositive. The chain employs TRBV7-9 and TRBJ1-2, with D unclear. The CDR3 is CASSPAAGLGGYTF. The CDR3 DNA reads TGTGCCAGCAGCCCCGCCGCGGGGTTGGGCGGCTACACCTTC.